This T cell receptor beta chain was obtained from a study of blood T cell repertoires in COVID-19. Measured with immunoSEQ multiplex PCR; TCRdb has only the in-frame clones, and not every one. The sample yields about 130,000 clones, about 89% seen once. The V and J ends lost 7 bases and 7 bases, in that order; junction bases with no gene match: 11. The CDR3 is made up of 15 amino acids. Germline CDR1 is MDHEN and CDR2 is SYDVKM. The sequence was collected from a woman in her sixties or seventies with acute or convalescent COVID-19. This chain joins TRBV28 and TRBJ1-2, with 11 bases fitting TRBD1. The sequencing sample was made of peripheral blood. The CDR3, as DNA: TGTGCCAGCAAACTTCTCGGGACAGGGGGAATTGGCTACACCTTC. Its translation is CASKLLGTGGIGYTF.